Following are 2 T cell receptor beta chains from one sample sequenced in a study of T cells in Graves' hyperthyroidism and ophthalmopathy. The CDR3 regions of TCR beta were amplified from RNA transcripts. Researchers ran a first-round RT-PCR on the TCR CDR3 using the HTBI primer set. TCRdb used MiXCR to reprocess the multiplex PCR reads, holding one entry per CDR3 protein. Found here are a few hundred thousand distinct CDR3 sequences, 13% to 15% of them singletons; the top ten hold approximately 19%. The material sequenced was blood. Every receptor here comes from a woman aged 60-75 years with Graves' ophthalmopathy.

This clonotype was seen repeatedly, ten times or more. The chain joins TRBV28 to TRBJ2-5; D perhaps matches TRBD1 (6 bases). Germline CDR1 is MDHEN and CDR2 is SYDVKM. The CDR3 is 14 amino acids. Trimming removed 6 bases from V and 2 bases from J, with 13 bases in between. The CDR3 reads CASRPGTPQETQYF. CDR3 coding DNA: TGTGCCAGCAGGCCTGGGACACCTCAAGAGACCCAGTACTTC.

This clonotype showed up just a few times. This clone may be a read error of a much larger clone one base away. The V and J genes are TRBV12-3 or TRBV12-4 and TRBJ1-1; D not resolved. V dropped 6 bases and J dropped 3 bases, with 14 bases sitting between them. This CDR3 has 14 residues. The CDR3 sequence is CASSPDGAHTEAFF. For the CDR3, the DNA is TGTGCCAGCAGCCCGGACGGAGCGCACACTGAAGCTTTCTTT.